This T cell receptor (beta chain) was recorded in a study of blood T cells in healthy people across ages. Study results and limitations: Using unsorted PBMCs precluded a conclusive naive versus antigen-experienced comparison. Both naive CD4+ cell counts and diversity were greater in long-lived donors than in aged donors.

Alongside a J-beta primer mix, a sample-barcoded 5' primer served in a second PCR lasting about 7 to 11 cycles. TCRdb passed the 5' RACE reads through MiXCR, listing each CDR3 protein once. The sample has under 850,000 distinct CDR3 sequences, 36% seen once. CDR1 and CDR2 from the germline V gene are LGHDT and YNNKEL (reference sequence). CDR3 length: 15 residues. Details on this clonotype: The antigen is unknown. Sequence at one end of the junction differs from germline and may be a read error.

Healthy Caucasians from Russia aged about 6 to 90 served as donors. The genes are TRBV3-1 and TRBJ2-3; D is possibly TRBD1 (6 bases). The TCR was taken from a man younger than 35 in good health. The sample was blood. As DNA, the CDR3 is TGTGCCGGCAGCCAACCGGACAGCTTCACAGATACGCAGTATTTT. Protein product: CAGSQPDSFTDTQYF.